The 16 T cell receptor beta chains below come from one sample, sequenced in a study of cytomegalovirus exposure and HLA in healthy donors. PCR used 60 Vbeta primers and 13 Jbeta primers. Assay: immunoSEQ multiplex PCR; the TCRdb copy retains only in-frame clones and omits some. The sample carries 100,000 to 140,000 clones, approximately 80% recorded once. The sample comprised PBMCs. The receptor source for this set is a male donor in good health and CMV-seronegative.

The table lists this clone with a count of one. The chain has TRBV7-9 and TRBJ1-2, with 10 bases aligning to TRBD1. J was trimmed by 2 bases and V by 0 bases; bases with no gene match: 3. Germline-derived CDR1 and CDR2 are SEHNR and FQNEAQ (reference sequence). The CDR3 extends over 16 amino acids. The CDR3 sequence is CASSLAGQGTNYGYTF. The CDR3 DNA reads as TGTGCCAGCAGCTTAGCGGGACAGGGGACAAACTATGGCTACACCTTC.

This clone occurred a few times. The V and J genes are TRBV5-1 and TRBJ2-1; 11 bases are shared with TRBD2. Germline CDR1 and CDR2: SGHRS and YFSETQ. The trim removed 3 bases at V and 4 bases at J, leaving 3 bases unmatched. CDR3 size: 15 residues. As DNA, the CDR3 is TGCGCCAGCAGCTCGACTAGCGGGACGTACAATGAGCAGTTCTTC. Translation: CASSSTSGTYNEQFF.

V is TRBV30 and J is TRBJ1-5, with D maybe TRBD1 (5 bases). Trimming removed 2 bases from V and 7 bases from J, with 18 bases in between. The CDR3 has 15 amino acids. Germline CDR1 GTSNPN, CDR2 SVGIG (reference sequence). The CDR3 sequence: CAWSPLGGKVQPQHF. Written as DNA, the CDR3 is TGTGCCTGGAGTCCCTTGGGGGGTAAGGTGCAGCCCCAGCATTTT.

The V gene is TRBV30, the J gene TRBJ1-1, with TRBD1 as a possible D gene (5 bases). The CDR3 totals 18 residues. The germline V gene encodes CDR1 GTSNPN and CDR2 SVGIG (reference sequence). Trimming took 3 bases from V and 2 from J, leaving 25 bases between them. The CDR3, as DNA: TGTGCCTGGAGCCGCAGGGTAAAGCCCACAATTGATAACACTGAAGCTTTCTTT. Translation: CAWSRRVKPTIDNTEAFF. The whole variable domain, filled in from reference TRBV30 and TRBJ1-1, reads SQTIHQWPATLVQPVGSPLSLECTVEGTSNPNLYWYRQAAGRGLQLLFYSVGIGQISSEVPQNLSASRPQDRQFILSSKKLLLSDSGFYLCAWSRRVKPTIDNTEAFFGQGTRLTVV.

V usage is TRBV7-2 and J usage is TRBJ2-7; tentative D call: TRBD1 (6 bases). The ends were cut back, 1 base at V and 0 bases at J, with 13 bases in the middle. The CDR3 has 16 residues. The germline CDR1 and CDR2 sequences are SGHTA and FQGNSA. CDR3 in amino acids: CASSLVGRTDSYEQYF. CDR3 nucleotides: TGTGCCAGCAGCTTAGTGGGAAGGACAGACTCCTACGAGCAGTACTTC.

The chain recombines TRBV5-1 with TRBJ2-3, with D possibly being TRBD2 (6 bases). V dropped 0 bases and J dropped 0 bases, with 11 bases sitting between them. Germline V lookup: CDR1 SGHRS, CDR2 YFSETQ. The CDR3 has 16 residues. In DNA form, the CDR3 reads TGCGCCAGCAGCTTGGCTCTAGCGCAAAGCACAGATACGCAGTATTTT. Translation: CASSLALAQSTDTQYF.

The CDR3 DNA sequence: TGTGCCAGCAGCTTTAGGGGACTAGCGGGAGGGGCGTCCTACAATGAGCAGTTCTTC. Translation: CASSFRGLAGGASYNEQFF. The chain joins TRBV11-3 to TRBJ2-1, with 16 bases identical to TRBD2. The CDR3 has 19 residues. The germline gives CDR1 SGHNT, CDR2 YENEEA. After removal of 3 bases from V and 1 base from J, the junction contained 6 bases not matched to a gene.

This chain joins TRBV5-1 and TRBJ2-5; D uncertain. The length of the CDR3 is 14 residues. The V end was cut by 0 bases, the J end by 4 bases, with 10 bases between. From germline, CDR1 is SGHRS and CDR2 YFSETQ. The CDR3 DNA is TGCGCCAGCAGCTTGGGCACGTTGAGAGAGACCCAGTACTTC. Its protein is CASSLGTLRETQYF.

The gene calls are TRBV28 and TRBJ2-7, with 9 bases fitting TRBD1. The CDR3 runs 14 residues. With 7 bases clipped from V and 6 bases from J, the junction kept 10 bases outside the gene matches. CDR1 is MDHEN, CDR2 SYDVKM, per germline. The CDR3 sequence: CASTSGTGFSEQYF. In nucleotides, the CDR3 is TGTGCCAGCACCTCCGGGACAGGGTTCTCCGAGCAGTACTTC.

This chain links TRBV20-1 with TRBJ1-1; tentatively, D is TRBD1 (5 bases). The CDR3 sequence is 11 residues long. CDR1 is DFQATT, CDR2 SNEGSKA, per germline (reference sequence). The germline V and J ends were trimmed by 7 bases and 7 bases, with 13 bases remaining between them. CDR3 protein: CSGTGSGEAFF. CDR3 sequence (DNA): TGCAGTGGCACAGGCTCTGGTGAAGCTTTCTTT.

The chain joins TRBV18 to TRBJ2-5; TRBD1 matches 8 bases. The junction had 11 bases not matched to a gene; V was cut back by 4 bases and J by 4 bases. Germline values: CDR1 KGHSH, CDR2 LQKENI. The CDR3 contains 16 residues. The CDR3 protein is CASSRLRQGLGETQYF. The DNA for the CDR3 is TGTGCCAGCTCACGACTACGACAGGGGTTAGGAGAGACCCAGTACTTC.

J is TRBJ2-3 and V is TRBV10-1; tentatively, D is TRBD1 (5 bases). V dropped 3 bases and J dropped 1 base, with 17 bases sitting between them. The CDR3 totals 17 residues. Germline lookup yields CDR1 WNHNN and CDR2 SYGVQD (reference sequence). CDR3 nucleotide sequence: TGCGCCAGCAGTGAATCAACAGGCCGTGGCGGCACAGATACGCAGTATTTT. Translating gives CASSESTGRGGTDTQYF.

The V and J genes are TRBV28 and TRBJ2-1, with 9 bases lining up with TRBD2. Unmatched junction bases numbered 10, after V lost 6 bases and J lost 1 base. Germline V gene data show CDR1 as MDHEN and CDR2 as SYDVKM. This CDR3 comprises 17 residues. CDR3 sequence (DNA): TGTGCCAGCAGACCAAATAGCGGGAGTCTGTCCTACAATGAGCAGTTCTTC. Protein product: CASRPNSGSLSYNEQFF.

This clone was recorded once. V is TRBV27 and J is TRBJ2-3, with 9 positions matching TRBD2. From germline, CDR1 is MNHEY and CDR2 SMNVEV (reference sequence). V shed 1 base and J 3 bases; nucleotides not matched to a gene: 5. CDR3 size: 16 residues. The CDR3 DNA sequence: TGTGCCAGCAGTTTATTTGCGGGAGGGCCTACAGATACGCAGTATTTT. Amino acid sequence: CASSLFAGGPTDTQYF.

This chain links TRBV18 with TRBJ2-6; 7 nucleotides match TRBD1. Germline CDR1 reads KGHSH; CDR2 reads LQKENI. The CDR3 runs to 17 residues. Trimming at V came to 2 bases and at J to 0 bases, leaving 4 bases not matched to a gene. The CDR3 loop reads CASSPKDRTSGANVLTF. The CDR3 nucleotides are TGTGCCAGCTCACCAAAGGACAGGACCTCTGGGGCCAACGTCCTGACTTTC.

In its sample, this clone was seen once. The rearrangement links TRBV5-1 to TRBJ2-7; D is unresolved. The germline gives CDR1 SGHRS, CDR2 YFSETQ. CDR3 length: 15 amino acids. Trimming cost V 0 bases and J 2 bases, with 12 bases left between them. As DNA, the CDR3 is TGCGCCAGCAGCTTGGGGCCAGGTCAGCCCTACGAGCAGTACTTC. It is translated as CASSLGPGQPYEQYF.